This TCR beta chain was sequenced for a study of T cell responses to AZD1222 COVID-19 vaccine. The data were produced by immunoSEQ multiplex PCR, yet TCRdb's version contains in-frame clones alone and is incomplete. The sample includes 100,000 or so clones, 70% to 90% of them seen just once. Second-dose timings of about 4 or about 12 weeks were pooled. Germline CDR1 and CDR2: GTSNPN and SVGIG (reference sequence). The V gene lost 5 bases and the J gene lost 0 bases, with 10 bases spanning the gap. CDR3 size: 13 residues. The V gene is TRBV30, the J gene TRBJ1-1; no clear D gene. The source is an adult who received the AZD1222 COVID-19 vaccine. The starting material was peripheral blood, obtained 28 days after the second AZD1222 dose. DNA for the CDR3: TGTGCCTGGGAGACCGGTATGAACACTGAAGCTTTCTTT. Protein product: CAWETGMNTEAFF.